Below, one T cell receptor (beta chain) is given with its context. What it binds is not known. After removal of 5 bases from V and 7 bases from J, the junction contained 7 bases not matched to a gene. Looked up from germline, CDR1 is MNHNY and CDR2 is SVGAGI (reference sequence). The CDR3 is 15 residues long. This entry belongs to a study of graft-versus-host responses after intestinal transplantation. General study results and limits: Early post-transplant falls in HvG clones accompanied the peak levels of circulating GvH clones.

TCRdb's table, derived via immunoSEQ multiplex PCR, lists solely in-frame clones and lacks some. The sample lists tens of thousands of clones, about 93% seen once, with 2.5% to 3% in the top ten. The material was PBMCs, obtained almost 120 days after intestinal transplantation. This clonotype was obtained from a human patient who received an intestinal transplant, so some T cells may come from the graft donor. The chain links TRBV6-6 to TRBJ1-4, with TRBD1 matching over 10 bases. DNA of the CDR3: TGTGCCAGCAGTCGGCCGGGACAGGGGAGTGAAAAACTGTTTTTT. Translation: CASSRPGQGSEKLFF.